This record concerns one T cell receptor beta chain sequence. Its specificity is not known. This entry is derived from a study of cytomegalovirus exposure and HLA in healthy donors. Whole-study results and caveats: Indistinguishable V segments such as TRBV6-2 and TRBV6-3 were excluded. Per published accounts, TCR beta sequences correctly predicted the HLA-A and HLA-B alleles of most subjects. As immune exposure information, only CMV serostatus was available.

V shed 2 bases and J shed 5 bases, with 12 bases lying between them. CDR1 is MNHEY, CDR2 SMNVEV, per germline (reference sequence). The CDR3 has 14 residues. Use of 60 Vbeta and 13 Jbeta primers characterized the PCR. TCRdb's table, derived via immunoSEQ multiplex PCR, lists solely in-frame clones and lacks some. The sample contains 35,000 to 40,000 clones, 53% of which appear only once. The source material was PBMCs. The sequence came from a woman between 40 and 50 years old in good health and CMV-seropositive. The V gene is TRBV27, the J gene TRBJ2-5; D gene unclear. CDR3 region: CASSLSPGGETQYF. Here the CDR3 DNA reads TGTGCCAGCAGTTTAAGTCCGGGTGGGGAGACCCAGTACTTC.